This T cell receptor beta chain emerged from a study of cytomegalovirus exposure and HLA in healthy donors. Germline loops: CDR1 MGHDK, CDR2 SYGVNS. This CDR3 is built from 14 residues. V lost 4 bases and J lost 1, with 11 bases in between. Primers for the PCR totalled 60 Vbeta and 13 Jbeta. The assay was immunoSEQ multiplex PCR, and TCRdb's table has in-frame clones only and misses some. The sample lists 120,000 or so clones; approximately 80% were seen once. This clone occurred a few times. Input material: PBMCs. This sequence originates from a young man in good health and CMV-seronegative. This sequence joins TRBV25-1 and TRBJ2-7; possible D gene TRBD1, 5 bases. CDR3 region: CASSANYRSYEQYF. The CDR3 DNA is TGTGCCAGCAGTGCGAATTACAGGTCCTACGAGCAGTACTTC.